A single sample gave rise to the 11 T cell receptor beta chains below, sequenced in a study of blood T cells in healthy people across ages (dated by TCRdb to between 2014 and 2017). Libraries came from 5' RACE. Sequencing instrument: Illumina HiSeq 2500. A second PCR of about 7 to 12 cycles was run with a J-beta primer mix and a sample-barcoded 5' primer. Through fastp at Q25 and MiXCR, TCRdb rebuilt clones from the public reads, retaining in-frame beta chains. Merged by CDR3 protein, the rows form single entries marked with the most common genes and DNA. This sample gives approximately 1,000,000 distinct CDR3 sequences in total; about two fifths of them show up just once. Approximately 14% of the sample is taken by the ten largest. The sample consisted of blood. The receptors come from a man aged 18 to 29 in good health.

This chain uses TRBV6-2 or TRBV6-3 with TRBJ1-2; 9 positions match TRBD1. This CDR3 region has 15 residues. V trimming: 4 bases; J trimming: 1 base; junction bases outside the gene matches: 4. The germline V gene encodes CDR1 MNHEY and CDR2 SVGEGT. Written as DNA, the CDR3 is TGTGCCAGCAGTTTCCGGGACAGGGATAACTATGGCTACACCTTC. It yields the protein CASSFRDRDNYGYTF.

The V and J genes are TRBV6-5 and TRBJ2-7; 8 nucleotides agree with TRBD2. The CDR3 contains 17 residues. The V gene end was trimmed by 0 bases and the J gene end by 2 bases; junction bases not matched to a gene: 9. CDR1 is MNHEY, CDR2 SVGAGI, per germline. The DNA for the CDR3 is TGTGCCAGCAGTTACTCCTTCGAGACTAGCGTGACCTACGAGCAGTACTTC. Its translation is CASSYSFETSVTYEQYF.

This clonotype showed up just a few times. The chain joins TRBV12-3 or TRBV12-4 to TRBJ2-7; possible D gene TRBD2, 6 bases. The V gene lost 4 bases and the J gene lost 1 base, with 17 bases spanning the gap. This CDR3 contains 16 residues. CDR3 loop: CASSSRRFGGSYEQYF. The CDR3 DNA follows: TGTGCCAGCAGTTCCAGACGGTTCGGGGGTTCCTACGAGCAGTACTTC.

The genes are TRBV5-1 and TRBJ1-2; 8 bases are a match to TRBD1. V dropped 3 bases and J dropped 0; count of bases not matched to a gene: 22. The CDR3 has 21 amino acids. Germline CDR1 is SGHRS and CDR2 is YFSETQ. Here the CDR3 reads CASSSLSVAGTGSSTNYGYTF. In DNA, the CDR3 is TGCGCCAGCAGCTCCCTGAGTGTTGCTGGGACAGGATCCTCTACTAACTATGGCTACACCTTC.

This clonotype was detected ten times or more. This chain uses TRBV6-1 with TRBJ2-3; D not resolved. V shed 4 bases and J shed 6 bases, with 17 bases lying between them. CDR1 and CDR2 (germline): MNHNS, SASEGT. This CDR3 region has 15 residues. The CDR3 sequence: CASSGRPGHRDTQYF. In DNA, the CDR3 is TGTGCCAGCAGTGGCCGCCCGGGCCACCGGGATACGCAGTATTTT.

This clonotype has just one count. The chain recombines TRBV28 with TRBJ2-1, with 7 bases matching TRBD2. The ends lost 4 bases at V and 13 bases at J; junction bases unmatched: 10. The CDR3 sequence is 13 residues long. CDR1 and CDR2 (germline): MDHEN, SYDVKM. The CDR3 nucleotides read TGTGCCAGCAGTTGGGGGGGGGAGGAGACCCAGTTCTTC. Translation gives CASSWGGEETQFF.

This clonotype was observed a handful of times. The J gene is TRBJ1-5, the V gene TRBV20-1, with D uncertain. Trimming cost V 2 bases and J 5 bases, with 13 bases left between them. Looked up from germline, CDR1 is DFQATT and CDR2 is SNEGSKA (reference sequence). The CDR3 runs to 14 residues. In nucleotides, the CDR3 is TGCAGTGCTAGACCCCGGCAGATCCATCAGCCCCAGCATTTT. It specifies CSARPRQIHQPQHF.

Ten or more counts support this clonotype. The chain has TRBV28 and TRBJ2-1, with D perhaps given as TRBD1 or TRBD2 (6 bases each). The germline V gene has CDR1 MDHEN and CDR2 SYDVKM. CDR3 length: 16 residues. Trimming stripped 6 bases from V and 3 bases from J, with 18 bases between. CDR3 in DNA: TGTGCCAGCAGCAAGTCCTGGGGGGCTAACTACAATGAGCAGTTCTTC. Its protein product is CASSKSWGANYNEQFF. The whole variable domain, filled in from reference TRBV28 and TRBJ2-1, reads DVKVTQSSRYLVKRTGEKVFLECVQDMDHENMFWYRQDPGLGLRLIYFSYDVKMKEKGDIPEGYSVSREKKERFSLILESASTNQTSMYLCASSKSWGANYNEQFFGPGTRLTVL.

The V call is TRBV12-3 or TRBV12-4, the J call TRBJ1-5; 7 positions agree with TRBD1. Trimming removed 5 bases from V and 0 bases from J; junction bases left unmatched: 10. This CDR3 is built from 17 residues. The CDR3 region is CASSTSPGGYSNQPQHF. The CDR3 DNA reads TGTGCCAGCAGTACCTCACCAGGGGGTTATAGCAATCAGCCCCAGCATTTT.

In this sample, this clonotype turned up a few times. The chain is built from TRBV7-9 and TRBJ1-1; the D gene is possibly TRBD1 (5 bases). V gave up 6 bases and J gave up 7 bases, with 15 bases separating them. This CDR3 has 13 amino acids. The V gene's germline CDR1 is SEHNR and CDR2 FQNEAQ (reference sequence). The CDR3 DNA follows: TGTGCCAGCAGTTATTCAGGGAGGATTGAAGCTTTCTTT. Translation gives CASSYSGRIEAFF.

This clonotype was observed a few times. This chain links TRBV27 with TRBJ2-3; no clear D gene. Germline V gives CDR1 MNHEY, CDR2 SMNVEV (reference sequence). CDR3 length equals 13 residues. Trimming pared 2 bases from V and 6 bases from J, leaving 9 bases between. The CDR3 DNA reads TGTGCCAGCAGTTTAGCCCACTTCGATACGCAGTATTTT. As protein: CASSLAHFDTQYF.